This T cell receptor (beta chain) is drawn from a study of neurological immune-mediated disorders. General observations from the study: One related-CDR3 cluster, found by phylogenetic grouping, held repertoires of 18 of 34 multiple sclerosis patients and is a possible signature.

Time point described: longitudinal time-point 3. This clonotype has a count of ten or more. Antigen unknown. Per the germline V gene, CDR1 is LGHDT and CDR2 is YNNKEL (reference sequence). The V end was cut by 0 bases, the J end by 7 bases, with 16 bases between. The CDR3 totals 16 residues. The cDNA came from 5'RACE with 10-nucleotide random UMIs. TCRdb processed the 5' RACE reads anew with MiXCR; each CDR3 protein has one entry. The table includes more than 75,000 distinct CDR3 sequences, approximately 4.3% detected once. This receptor was obtained from a woman aged 60-75 years with multiple sclerosis. The rearrangement joins TRBV3-1 to TRBJ2-1; D is ambiguous. The sequenced material came from PBMCs. For the CDR3, the DNA is TGTGCCAGCAGCCAAGATGACGCTTTATGGGGTAATGAGCAGTTCTTC. Protein: CASSQDDALWGNEQFF.